This TCR beta chain was sequenced during a study of PD-L1 blockade in urothelial cancer. Study outcomes and limitations: Durable benefit was linked to greater 3-week expansion of tumor-associated blood clones.

The protocol was immunoSEQ multiplex PCR, while the TCRdb copy is restricted to in-frame clones and leaves out a portion. The table lists some 76,000 clones, roughly nine tenths of them singletons. A remark on this clone: Its antigen is unidentified.

This CDR3 is 16 amino acids long. With 0 bases clipped from V and 4 bases from J, the junction kept 3 bases outside the gene matches. The germline gives CDR1 LGHNA, CDR2 YNFKEQ. J is TRBJ2-6 and V is TRBV4-2; 7 nucleotides align to TRBD1. The sequenced sample was PBMCs, obtained around atezolizumab (anti-PD-L1) treatment. The clonotype was recovered from a man in his 60s with urothelial cancer. The CDR3 loop is CASSQEKGAGANVLTF. CDR3 coding DNA: TGTGCCAGCAGCCAAGAAAAGGGGGCCGGGGCCAACGTCCTGACTTTC.